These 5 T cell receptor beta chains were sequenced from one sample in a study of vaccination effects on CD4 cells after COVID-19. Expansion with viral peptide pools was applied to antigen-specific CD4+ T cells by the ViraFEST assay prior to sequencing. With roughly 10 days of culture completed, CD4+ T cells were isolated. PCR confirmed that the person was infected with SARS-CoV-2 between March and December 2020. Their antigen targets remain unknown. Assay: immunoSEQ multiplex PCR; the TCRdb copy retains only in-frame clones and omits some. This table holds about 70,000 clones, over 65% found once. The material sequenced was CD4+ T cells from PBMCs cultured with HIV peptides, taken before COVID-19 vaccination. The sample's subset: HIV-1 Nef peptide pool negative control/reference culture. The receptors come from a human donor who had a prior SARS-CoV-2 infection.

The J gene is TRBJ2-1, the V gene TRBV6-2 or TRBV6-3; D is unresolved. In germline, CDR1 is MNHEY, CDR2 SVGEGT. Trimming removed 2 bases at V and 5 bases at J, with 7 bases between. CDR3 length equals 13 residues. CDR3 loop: CASSYRIHNEQFF. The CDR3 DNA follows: TGTGCCAGCAGTTACCGAATCCACAATGAGCAGTTCTTC.

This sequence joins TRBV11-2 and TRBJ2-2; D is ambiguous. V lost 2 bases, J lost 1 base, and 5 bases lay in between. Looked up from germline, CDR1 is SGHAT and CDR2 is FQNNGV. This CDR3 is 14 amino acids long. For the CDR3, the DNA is TGTGCCAGCAGCTTACTAGGGAACACCGGGGAGCTGTTTTTT. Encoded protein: CASSLLGNTGELFF.

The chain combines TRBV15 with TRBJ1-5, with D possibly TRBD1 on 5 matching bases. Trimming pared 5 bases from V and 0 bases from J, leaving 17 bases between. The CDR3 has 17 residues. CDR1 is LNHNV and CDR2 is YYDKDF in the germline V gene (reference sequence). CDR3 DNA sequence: TGTGCCACCAGCTCTAGACCCAACAGGTTTAGCAATCAGCCCCAGCATTTT. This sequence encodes CATSSRPNRFSNQPQHF.

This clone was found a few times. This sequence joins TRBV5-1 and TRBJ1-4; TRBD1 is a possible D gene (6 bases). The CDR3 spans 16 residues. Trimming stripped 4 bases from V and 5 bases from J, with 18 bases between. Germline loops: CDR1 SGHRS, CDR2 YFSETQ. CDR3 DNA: TGCGCCAGCAGCCCGAACCCAGGGGAGATGAATGAAAAACTGTTTTTT. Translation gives CASSPNPGEMNEKLFF.

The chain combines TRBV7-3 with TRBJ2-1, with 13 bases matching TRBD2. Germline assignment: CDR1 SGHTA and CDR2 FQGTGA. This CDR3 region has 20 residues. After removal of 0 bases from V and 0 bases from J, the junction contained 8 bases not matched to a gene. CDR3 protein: CASSLTPGLAGLSSYNEQFF. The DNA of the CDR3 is TGTGCCAGCAGCTTAACCCCGGGACTAGCGGGGTTGAGCTCCTACAATGAGCAGTTCTTC.